One and the same sample provided the 23 T cell receptor beta chains below, sequenced in a study of T-cell memory formation after mild COVID-19. TCRdb re-called the 5' RACE reads with MiXCR, one entry per CDR3 protein. The sample carries about 240,000 distinct CDR3 sequences, roughly 9.4% recorded once. Sequencing was carried out using PBMCs or a T cell subset sorted from them (not recorded which). These receptors came from a man aged 18 to 29 who had mild COVID-19 (a few samples of this study predate the infection). Cell type and time point are not known.

In this sample, this clonotype turned up many times. This sequence joins TRBV5-1 and TRBJ1-2, with 11 bases matching TRBD1. Per the germline V gene, CDR1 is SGHRS and CDR2 is YFSETQ. This CDR3 has 20 amino acids. V shed 0 bases and J 5 bases; nucleotides not matched to a gene: 18. The CDR3 here is CASSLGRRRVGQGAEYGYTF. CDR3 bases: TGCGCCAGCAGCTTGGGCCGGCGGCGCGTCGGACAGGGGGCGGAATATGGCTACACCTTC.

In this sample, this clonotype turned up a few times. The chain joins TRBV5-1 to TRBJ2-7; weak D call: TRBD1 (6 bases). CDR1 is SGHRS, CDR2 YFSETQ, per germline. V was pared by 3 bases and J by 6 bases, with 16 bases between. The CDR3 is 14 amino acids. The CDR3 coding sequence is TGCGCCAGCAGCTCACATTCAGGGGACGCCGAGCAGTACTTC. Encoded protein: CASSSHSGDAEQYF.

This clonotype has more than one count but fewer than ten. The V and J genes are TRBV7-9 and TRBJ2-1; 9 bases fit TRBD2. The CDR3 runs to 16 residues. In germline, CDR1 is SEHNR, CDR2 FQNEAQ (reference sequence). The junction had 8 bases not matched to a gene; V was cut back by 5 bases and J by 3 bases. This chain's CDR3 is CASSGWERGDYNEQFF. DNA for the CDR3: TGTGCCAGCAGCGGATGGGAGCGGGGGGACTACAATGAGCAGTTCTTC.

The genes are TRBV9 and TRBJ2-7; 8 positions match TRBD2. V was pared by 4 bases and J by 4 bases, with 7 bases of the junction left unmatched. There are 14 residues in the CDR3. Germline loops: CDR1 SGDLS, CDR2 YYNGEE. The DNA for the CDR3 is TGTGCCAGCAGCCCATACGGGGGGGAATACGAGCAGTACTTC. Its translation is CASSPYGGEYEQYF.

This clonotype has a count of ten or more. This rearrangement joins TRBV7-2 to TRBJ2-7; tentative D call: TRBD2 (7 bases). Germline V CDR1 and CDR2: SGHTA, FQGNSA. The CDR3 consists of 14 residues. The V end was cut by 3 bases, the J end by 0 bases, with 9 bases between. In DNA, the CDR3 is TGTGCCAGCAGCTTGGGGGGGGCCTCCTACGAGCAGTACTTC. Translating it yields CASSLGGASYEQYF.

This clonotype was detected a few times. The rearrangement links TRBV7-8 to TRBJ1-2; D uncertain. Between the trimmed V and J ends, which lost 1 base and 8 bases, there was a span of 23 bases. Germline V gene sequence: CDR1 SGHVS, CDR2 FQNEAQ. This CDR3 is 17 amino acids long. CDR3 residues: CASSLVPGDSLTGGYTF. CDR3 in DNA: TGTGCCAGCAGCTTAGTCCCAGGAGATTCTTTAACGGGAGGCTACACCTTC.

The rearrangement joins TRBV6-1 to TRBJ2-3, with 12 bases fitting TRBD2. This CDR3 region has 16 residues. Looked up from germline, CDR1 is MNHNS and CDR2 is SASEGT. The J segment lost 0 bases and the V segment lost 4 bases, leaving 2 bases of the junction unmatched. The CDR3 nucleotides read TGTGCCAGCAGTGGACTAGCGGGGGCGAGCACAGATACGCAGTATTTT. Its protein is CASSGLAGASTDTQYF.

The chain is built from TRBV6-5 and TRBJ2-3; D not certain. Trimming took 0 bases from V and 10 from J, leaving 11 bases between them. The CDR3 is 13 amino acids. The V gene's germline CDR1 is MNHEY and CDR2 SVGAGI. CDR3 residues: CASSYSSLAPQYF. In nucleotides, the CDR3 is TGTGCCAGCAGTTACTCATCTTTGGCCCCGCAGTATTTT.

A few counts support this clonotype. This sequence joins TRBV5-4 and TRBJ1-2; D is undetermined. Trimming took 0 bases from V and 10 from J, leaving 10 bases between them. This CDR3 has 12 residues. The V gene's germline CDR1 is SGHNT and CDR2 YYREEE (reference sequence). The CDR3 bases are TGTGCCAGCAGCTTGGAAGGGTCCGACTACACCTTC. Its protein product is CASSLEGSDYTF.

The chain couples TRBV12-3 or TRBV12-4 to TRBJ2-7; D not certain. The V end lost 7 bases, the J end lost 0 bases, and 10 bases lay between the germline ends. The CDR3 contains 13 residues. This CDR3 reads CASTSSGSYEQYF. CDR3 nucleotides: TGTGCCAGCACCTCATCGGGCTCCTACGAGCAGTACTTC.

The rearrangement joins TRBV5-1 to TRBJ2-7; D not resolved. Trimming stripped 0 bases from V and 3 bases from J, with 10 bases between. The CDR3 is 14 residues long. Germline CDR1 reads SGHRS; CDR2 reads YFSETQ. The CDR3 DNA is TGCGCCAGCAGCTTGGGAACGTCAGACTACGAGCAGTACTTC. Amino acids: CASSLGTSDYEQYF.

This clonotype was counted a few times. The genes are TRBV20-1 and TRBJ2-7; 8 bases line up with TRBD1. Germline CDR1 is DFQATT and CDR2 is SNEGSKA (reference sequence). There are 17 residues in the CDR3. V lost 6 bases, J lost 0 bases, and 16 bases stayed unmatched. CDR3: CSATGGQGRRGSYEQYV. The CDR3 coding sequence is TGCAGTGCCACAGGAGGACAGGGCCGAAGAGGCTCCTACGAGCAGTACGTC.

Written as DNA, the CDR3 is TGCAGTGCGAGACGAGAGTGGGGGCACAATGAGCAGTTCTTC. This translates into CSARREWGHNEQFF. The chain uses TRBV20-1 and TRBJ2-1, with D possibly being TRBD1 (6 bases). CDR1 is DFQATT and CDR2 is SNEGSKA in the germline V gene (reference sequence). V shed 6 bases and J shed 5 bases, with 17 bases lying between them. This CDR3 is built from 14 residues.

This clonotype has ten or more counts. The rearrangement uses TRBV20-1 and TRBJ2-2; tentatively, D is TRBD2 (5 bases). The CDR3 is made up of 17 amino acids. V dropped 2 bases and J dropped 3 bases, with 19 bases sitting between them. The germline V gene has CDR1 DFQATT and CDR2 SNEGSKA (reference sequence). CDR3 DNA sequence: TGCAGTGCTAGACCCGGACTTAGGCGGGCGGACACCGGGGAGCTGTTTTTT. As protein: CSARPGLRRADTGELFF.

This clonotype turned up a few times. The chain recombines TRBV5-1 with TRBJ2-4, with D possibly being TRBD1 (6 bases). From germline, CDR1 is SGHRS and CDR2 YFSETQ. Trimming pared 4 bases from V and 6 bases from J, leaving 14 bases between. There are 14 residues in the CDR3. The CDR3 bases are TGCGCCAGCAGCCCCGGACAGTTACTAAACATTCAGTACTTC. It encodes CASSPGQLLNIQYF.

This clonotype was observed many times. This chain uses TRBV12-3 or TRBV12-4 with TRBJ2-2, with D tentatively TRBD2 (6 bases). V shed 9 bases and J shed 6 bases, with 14 bases lying between them. The CDR3 has 13 residues. The CDR3 DNA follows: TGTGCCAGTAGGGGTAGCGGAGCCGGGGAGCTGTTTTTT. Its translation is CASRGSGAGELFF.

This clonotype came up a few times. The chain employs TRBV10-3 and TRBJ1-1; possibly TRBD1 for D (5 bases). From germline, CDR1 is ENHRY and CDR2 SYGVKD. V lost 1 base, J lost 3 bases, and 12 bases lay in between. The length of the CDR3 is 15 residues. The CDR3: CAISEWSGRDTEAFF. The CDR3 nucleotides read TGTGCCATCAGTGAGTGGTCAGGGAGGGACACTGAAGCTTTCTTT.

In its sample, this clonotype was seen a few times. The chain employs TRBV28 and TRBJ2-1, with 8 bases lining up with TRBD1. V lost 5 bases to trimming and J lost 8 bases; unmatched junction nucleotides: 11. Germline lookup yields CDR1 MDHEN and CDR2 SYDVKM. CDR3 length: 15 amino acids. CDR3 nucleotides: TGTGCCAGCAGTGCCTCCGACAGGGGCTGGGATGAGCAGTTCTTC. Translation: CASSASDRGWDEQFF. Filled out from reference TRBV28 and TRBJ2-1, the complete variable domain reads DVKVTQSSRYLVKRTGEKVFLECVQDMDHENMFWYRQDPGLGLRLIYFSYDVKMKEKGDIPEGYSVSREKKERFSLILESASTNQTSMYLCASSASDRGWDEQFFGPGTRLTVL.

This clonotype was seen more than once but under ten times. The chain employs TRBV6-5 and TRBJ1-1, with D unclear. V was shortened by 2 bases and J by 1 base, with 11 bases between the two germline ends. The CDR3 is 15 amino acids. Germline V gene sequence: CDR1 MNHEY, CDR2 SVGAGI. CDR3 region: CASSYGLAWNTEAFF. In nucleotides, the CDR3 is TGTGCCAGCAGTTACGGCCTCGCCTGGAACACTGAAGCTTTCTTT.

This clonotype was observed a handful of times. The V and J genes are TRBV4-3 and TRBJ1-1; D is unresolved. CDR3 length: 16 residues. Trimming shortened V by 3 bases and J by 0 bases, and 14 bases separated the two germline ends. Germline CDR1 and CDR2: LGHNA and YSLEER. The CDR3 loop is CASSHSRTYMNTEAFF. DNA for the CDR3: TGCGCCAGCAGCCACAGCAGGACCTACATGAACACTGAAGCTTTCTTT.

J is TRBJ1-2 and V is TRBV7-2; tentative D call: TRBD1 (5 bases). V lost 1 base and J lost 7, with 10 bases in between. CDR1 SGHTA and CDR2 FQGNSA come from the germline V gene. There are 13 residues in the CDR3. DNA for the CDR3: TGTGCCAGCAGCTTAGAAGGGGATGGTGGCTACACCTTC. This encodes CASSLEGDGGYTF. Full variable domain (outside the CDR3, taken from reference TRBV7-2 and TRBJ1-2): GAGVSQSPSNKVTEKGKDVELRCDPISGHTALYWYRQSLGQGLEFLIYFQGNSAPDKSGLPSDRFSAERTGGSVSTLTIQRTQQEDSAVYLCASSLEGDGGYTFGSGTRLTVV.

The V and J genes are TRBV6-5 and TRBJ2-7; maybe TRBD2 (6 bases). Germline V gives CDR1 MNHEY, CDR2 SVGAGI. The CDR3 has 13 residues. Trimming left V 5 bases short and J 5 bases short, with 13 bases between. The CDR3 region is CASSPRAGNEQYV. The CDR3, as DNA: TGTGCCAGCAGTCCCCGCGCGGGGAACGAGCAGTACGTC.

The chain joins TRBV5-6 to TRBJ2-7; D tentatively reads TRBD1 or TRBD2 (6 bases each). Germline CDR1 is SGHDT and CDR2 is YYEEEE. Deletions cut 2 bases from V and 6 bases from J, with 21 bases between. The CDR3 consists of 16 residues. The CDR3 DNA follows: TGTGCCAGCAGCTTTGGAGGGGGGCGCCAGGGTCTCGAGCAGTACTTC. Its translation: CASSFGGGRQGLEQYF.